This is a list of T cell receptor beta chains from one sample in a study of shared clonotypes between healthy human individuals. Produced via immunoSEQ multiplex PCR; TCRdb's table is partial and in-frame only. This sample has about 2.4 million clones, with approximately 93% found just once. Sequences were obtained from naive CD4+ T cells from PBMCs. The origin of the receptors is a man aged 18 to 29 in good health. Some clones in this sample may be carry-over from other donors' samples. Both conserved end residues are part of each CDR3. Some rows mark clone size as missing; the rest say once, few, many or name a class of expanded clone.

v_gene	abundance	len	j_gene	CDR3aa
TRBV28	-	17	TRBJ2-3	CASSLGSIPTSTDTQYF
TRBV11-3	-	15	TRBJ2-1	CASSQREGLWDEQFF
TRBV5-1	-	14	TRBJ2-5	CASSWDRRVGAQYF
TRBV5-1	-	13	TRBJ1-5	CASSLDPEQPQHF
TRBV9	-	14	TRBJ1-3	CASSAGQGADTIYF
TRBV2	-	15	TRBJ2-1	CASAKRGQGTGGQFF
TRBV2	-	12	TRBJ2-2	CASRPDTGELFF
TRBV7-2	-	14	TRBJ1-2	CASSLGGANYGYTF
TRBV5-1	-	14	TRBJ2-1	CASSLAGAGEAQFF
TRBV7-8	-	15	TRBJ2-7	CASRRDRPVYYEQYF
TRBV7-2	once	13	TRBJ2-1	CASTDRLGHEQFF
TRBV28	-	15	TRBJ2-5	CASIPRDRPNASQYF
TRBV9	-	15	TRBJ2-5	CASSRVSFGEETQYF
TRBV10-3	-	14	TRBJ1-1	CATEIDGTNTEAFF
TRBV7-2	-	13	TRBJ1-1	CASSFGGITEAFF
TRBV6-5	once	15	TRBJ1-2	CASSSDSWANYGYTF
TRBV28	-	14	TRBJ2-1	CATTAGQWDNEQFF
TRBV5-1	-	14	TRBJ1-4	CASSPDTANEKLFF
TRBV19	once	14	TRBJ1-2	CASSIQGTDYGYTF
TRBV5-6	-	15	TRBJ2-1	CASSPYRTGYNEQFF
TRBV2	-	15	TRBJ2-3	CASSGLQGAWDTQYF
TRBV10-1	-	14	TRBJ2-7	CATSRDRGWGEQYF
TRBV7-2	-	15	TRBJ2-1	CASSHPGSSYNEQFF
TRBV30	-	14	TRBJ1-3	CAWSGTGGRNTIYF
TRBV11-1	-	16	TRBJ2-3	CASSLGLAVSTDTQYF
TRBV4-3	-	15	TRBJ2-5	CASSQRDRFHETQYF
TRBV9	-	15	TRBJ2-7	CASSVGATSSYEQYF
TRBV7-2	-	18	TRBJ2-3	CASSYTTQLAASTDTQYF